This TCR beta chain derives from a study of blood T cell repertoires in COVID-19. Repertoires were generated with immunoSEQ multiplex PCR, while TCRdb's copy carries only in-frame clones and drops some. The sample yields over 300,000 clones, roughly 90% seen once. Germline V gene data show CDR1 as LGHNA and CDR2 as YSLEER. Losses at the gene ends were 2 bases for V and 1 base for J; bases not matched to a gene: 4. The CDR3 spans 15 residues. The sample was peripheral blood. V and J are TRBV4-3 and TRBJ1-2, with 7 positions matching TRBD1. The clonotype was recovered from a man between 18 and 29 years old who had recovered from COVID-19. CDR3 sequence: CASSQRDRLNYGYTF. The CDR3 region has the DNA TGCGCCAGCAGCCAACGGGACAGACTTAACTATGGCTACACCTTC.